One and the same sample provided the 9 T cell receptor beta chains below, sequenced in a study of T cells in localized non-small cell lung cancer. Using immunoSEQ multiplex PCR, the repertoire was profiled, and TCRdb retains in-frame clones only, with some absent. The sample yields roughly 13,000 clones, roughly nine tenths seen once. The sample here was peripheral blood mononuclear cells, taken before any cancer treatment. The receptors originated from a man aged 35 to 69 with stage III lung adenocarcinoma.

This clone ranks as large (0.1 to 1%). CDR3 loop: CASSQIGTEGPGANVLTF. CDR3 nucleotides: TGCGCCAGCAGTCAAATCGGGACAGAGGGACCTGGGGCCAACGTCCTGACTTTC. This sequence joins TRBV4-1 and TRBJ2-6, with 7 positions matching TRBD1. Germline V gene data show CDR1 as MGHRA and CDR2 as YSYEKL. The CDR3 runs 18 residues. V was pared by 6 bases and J by 2 bases, with 13 bases of the junction left unmatched.

This sequence joins TRBV5-1 and TRBJ2-2, with D possibly matching TRBD1 (5 bases). Deletions cut 1 base from V and 7 bases from J, with 8 bases between. Per the germline V gene, CDR1 is SGHRS and CDR2 is YFSETQ. The CDR3 is 13 amino acids. The CDR3: CASSLQGVGELFF. The DNA of the CDR3 is TGCGCCAGCAGCTTGCAAGGGGTCGGGGAGCTGTTTTTT.

The chain joins TRBV7-2 to TRBJ2-7, with D unresolved. The CDR3 is 15 amino acids. Germline lookup yields CDR1 SGHTA and CDR2 FQGNSA. Trimming took 5 bases from V and 0 from J, leaving 14 bases between them. In nucleotides, the CDR3 is TGTGCCAGCAGCACTTACGGGCAAAGCTCCTACGAGCAGTACTTC. It translates to CASSTYGQSSYEQYF. The full variable domain, its missing parts supplied by reference TRBV7-2 and TRBJ2-7, is GAGVSQSPSNKVTEKGKDVELRCDPISGHTALYWYRQSLGQGLEFLIYFQGNSAPDKSGLPSDRFSAERTGGSVSTLTIQRTQQEDSAVYLCASSTYGQSSYEQYFGPGTRLTVT.

This sequence joins TRBV19 and TRBJ2-1; either TRBD1 or TRBD2 may fit D (6 bases each). This CDR3 has 14 residues. V lost 3 bases and J lost 6, with 12 bases in between. Germline V gene lookup returns CDR1 LNHDA and CDR2 SQIVND (reference sequence). Here the CDR3 reads CASSMQGGGNEQFF. CDR3 sequence (DNA): TGTGCCAGTAGTATGCAAGGGGGAGGCAATGAGCAGTTCTTC. Complete variable domain (other parts from reference TRBV19 and TRBJ2-1): DGGITQSPKYLFRKEGQNVTLSCEQNLNHDAMYWYRQDPGQGLRLIYYSQIVNDFQKGDIAEGYSVSREKKESFPLTVTSAQKNPTAFYLCASSMQGGGNEQFFGPGTRLTVL.

The chain recombines TRBV29-1 with TRBJ2-5, with a possible D match to TRBD2 (5 bases). The ends were cut back, 5 bases at V and 5 bases at J, with 18 bases in the middle. This CDR3 is built from 14 residues. CDR1 is SQVTM, CDR2 ANQGSEA, per germline. CDR3 DNA sequence: TGCAGCGTTTCCCCGACCGGAACGGGGGAGACCCAGTACTTC. It translates to CSVSPTGTGETQYF.

This chain links TRBV20-1 with TRBJ2-7; D gene unclear. The germline V and J ends were trimmed by 6 bases and 4 bases, with 10 bases remaining between them. The CDR3 contains 11 residues. Germline lookup yields CDR1 DFQATT and CDR2 SNEGSKA (reference sequence). In nucleotides, the CDR3 is TGCAGTGCGGTCGGGCTTTACGAGCAGTACTTC. Amino acids: CSAVGLYEQYF.

This clone has just one count. The genes are TRBV28 and TRBJ2-7, with 11 bases aligning to TRBD2. This CDR3 is 15 amino acids long. J lost 2 bases, V lost 1 base, and 1 base had no gene match. Germline V gives CDR1 MDHEN, CDR2 SYDVKM. The chain's CDR3 is CASSLSTSGAYEQYF. The CDR3 nucleotides are TGTGCCAGCAGTTTATCGACTAGCGGGGCCTACGAGCAGTACTTC.

The V gene is TRBV25-1, the J gene TRBJ2-1, with D unresolved. Trimming removed 6 bases at V and 0 bases at J, with 9 bases between. The CDR3 is made up of 14 amino acids. In germline, CDR1 is MGHDK, CDR2 SYGVNS. The CDR3 loop is CASSYRSSYNEQFF. CDR3 bases: TGTGCCAGCAGCTATAGGAGCTCCTACAATGAGCAGTTCTTC.

This clone was seen a single time. The CDR3 carries no conserved terminal phenylalanine or tryptophan, so it likely arises from a read error. V gene TRBV20-1 combines with J gene TRBJ1-1, with no clear D. Germline V lookup: CDR1 DFQATT, CDR2 SNEGSKA (reference sequence). V shed 4 bases and J shed 8 bases, with 8 bases lying between them. The CDR3 sequence is 10 residues long. CDR3 coding DNA: TGCAGTGCTACTCCAGACGAAGCTTTCCTT. This sequence encodes CSATPDEAFL.